Shown below are 2 T cell receptor beta chains from a single sample sequenced in a study of early T cells in non-severe SARS-CoV-2 infection. TCRdb called the 5' RACE reads again in MiXCR, with one record for every CDR3 protein. This sample has about 81,000 distinct CDR3 sequences; around 6% occur once, and the top ten carry 7.8%. Specimen: whole blood. The source is an adult who was a healthcare worker with PCR-confirmed SARS-CoV-2 infection or an uninfected control (not recorded which).

The table lists this clonotype with many counts. J is TRBJ2-1 and V is TRBV7-9; a weak D match, TRBD1 (6 bases). Trimming shortened V by 1 base and J by 3 bases, and 10 bases separated the two germline ends. The CDR3 is 15 residues long. Looked up from germline, CDR1 is SEHNR and CDR2 is FQNEAQ (reference sequence). CDR3 sequence: CASSLVQGFYNEQFF. Written as DNA, the CDR3 is TGTGCCAGCAGCTTAGTGCAGGGGTTCTACAATGAGCAGTTCTTC.

At least ten counts were recorded for this clonotype. The V gene is TRBV24-1, the J gene TRBJ2-1, with TRBD1 matching over 7 bases. Germline CDR1 KGHDR, CDR2 SFDVKD. V lost 7 bases and J lost 8; bases outside the gene matches: 4. This CDR3 has 12 residues. The CDR3 bases are TGTGCCACCAGCTTCAGGGGGTATGAGCAGTTCTTC. It is translated as CATSFRGYEQFF.